The 30 T cell receptor beta chains below were found in one sample sequenced in a study of blood T cell repertoires in COVID-19. Libraries were prepared by immunoSEQ multiplex PCR; TCRdb keeps only in-frame clonotypes and omits some of them. The sample includes 150,000 to 200,000 clones, about nine tenths of them seen just once. The sequenced sample was peripheral blood. These receptors were taken from a man between 60 and 75 years old with acute or convalescent COVID-19.

This chain joins TRBV24-1 and TRBJ1-5, with D possibly TRBD1 on 6 matching bases. The V end lost 1 base, the J end lost 11 bases, and 11 bases lay between the germline ends. Per the germline V gene, CDR1 is KGHDR and CDR2 is SFDVKD. The CDR3 is made up of 13 amino acids. CDR3 DNA: TGTGCCACCAGTGATTTTTTGGACAGTGCCCAGCATTTT. Amino acid sequence: CATSDFLDSAQHF.

The chain recombines TRBV7-9 with TRBJ2-6; D is possibly TRBD1 (6 bases). Germline CDR1 and CDR2: SEHNR and FQNEAQ (reference sequence). The length of the CDR3 is 18 residues. Trimming took off 1 base at V and 0 bases at J, with 13 bases between the two ends. This CDR3 is CASSLEQGAYSGANVLTF. The DNA of the CDR3 is TGTGCCAGCAGCTTAGAACAGGGCGCCTACTCTGGGGCCAACGTCCTGACTTTC. The whole variable domain, remainder taken from reference TRBV7-9 and TRBJ2-6, is DTGVSQNPRHKITKRGQNVTFRCDPISEHNRLYWYRQTLGQGPEFLTYFQNEAQLEKSRLLSDRFSAERPKGSFSTLEIQRTEQGDSAMYLCASSLEQGAYSGANVLTFGAGSRLTVL.

The chain carries TRBV4-3 and TRBJ1-1; no firm D call. V was shortened by 4 bases and J by 2 bases, with 20 bases between the two germline ends. The CDR3 length is 17 residues. Germline V gene sequence: CDR1 LGHNA, CDR2 YSLEER. The chain's CDR3 is CASSPEAGEQHNTEAFF. The CDR3 DNA reads TGCGCCAGCAGCCCAGAGGCGGGCGAACAGCACAACACTGAAGCTTTCTTT.

V gene TRBV3-1 (or the pseudogene TRBV3-2) combines with J gene TRBJ2-2; 10 bases match TRBD2. Germline V gene sequence: CDR1 LGHDT, CDR2 YNNKEL (reference sequence). The CDR3 runs to 14 residues. Trimming at V came to 4 bases and at J to 6 bases, leaving 2 bases not matched to a gene. Here the CDR3 DNA reads TGTGCCAGCAGCCCGAGCGGGGGGGCCGGGGAGCTGTTTTTT. As protein: CASSPSGGAGELFF.

This sequence joins TRBV3-1 (or the pseudogene TRBV3-2) and TRBJ1-1; 8 nucleotides match TRBD1. J gave up 5 bases and V 4 bases, and 12 bases lay outside the gene matches. CDR3 length equals 16 residues. CDR1 is LGHDT and CDR2 is YNNKEL in the germline V gene (reference sequence). CDR3 in DNA: TGTGCCAGCAGCCGGCGGACAGGGCCTAAGGGAACTGAAGCTTTCTTT. This sequence encodes CASSRRTGPKGTEAFF.

The chain joins TRBV3-1 (or the pseudogene TRBV3-2) to TRBJ2-1; TRBD2 aligns across 9 bases. Trimming at V came to 0 bases and at J to 4 bases, leaving 7 bases not matched to a gene. The V gene's germline CDR1 is LGHDT and CDR2 YNNKEL (reference sequence). This CDR3 is built from 17 residues. Here the CDR3 reads CASSQEPWSGGYNEQFF. CDR3 DNA: TGTGCCAGCAGCCAAGAGCCCTGGAGCGGGGGGTACAATGAGCAGTTCTTC.

The rearrangement joins TRBV19 to TRBJ1-2; TRBD1 matches 7 bases. With V trimmed by 11 bases and J by 9 bases, 9 bases remained unmatched. The germline V gene has CDR1 LNHDA and CDR2 SQIVND (reference sequence). This CDR3 is built from 11 residues. The chain's CDR3 is CAGGTAGSYTF. The CDR3 DNA sequence: TGTGCCGGCGGGACAGCCGGGAGCTACACCTTC.

V is TRBV19 and J is TRBJ1-6; no definite D call. The germline gives CDR1 LNHDA, CDR2 SQIVND (reference sequence). Trimming left V 8 bases short and J 5 bases short, with 16 bases between. The CDR3 covers 15 residues. CDR3 sequence (DNA): TGTGCCAGTTCGCTGGAGGCGCCTAATAATTCACCCCTCCACTTT. This codes for CASSLEAPNNSPLHF.

V usage is TRBV6-5 and J usage is TRBJ1-2; the D gene is possibly TRBD1 (6 bases). The CDR3 runs to 14 residues. V was clipped by 6 bases and J by 2 bases, with 13 bases between them. From germline, CDR1 is MNHEY and CDR2 SVGAGI. CDR3 residues: CASRRQETNYGYTF. For the CDR3, the DNA is TGTGCCAGCAGAAGACAGGAAACCAACTATGGCTACACCTTC.

V gene TRBV11-3 combines with J gene TRBJ2-6; a possible D gene is TRBD1 (6 bases). In germline, CDR1 is SGHNT, CDR2 YENEEA. Trimming stripped 5 bases from V and 1 base from J, with 9 bases between. The CDR3 consists of 15 residues. The CDR3 reads CASSPTGSGANVLTF. CDR3 sequence (DNA): TGTGCCAGCAGCCCCACAGGGTCTGGGGCCAACGTCCTGACTTTC. Looking up the rest from reference TRBV11-3 and TRBJ2-6 gives the full variable domain: EAGVVQSPRYKIIEKKQPVAFWCNPISGHNTLYWYLQNLGQGPELLIRYENEEAVDDSQLPKDRFSAERLKGVDSTLKIQPAELGDSAVYLCASSPTGSGANVLTFGAGSRLTVL.

The V and J genes are TRBV6-6 and TRBJ2-5, with 10 bases fitting TRBD1. V lost 5 bases to trimming and J lost 5 bases; unmatched junction nucleotides: 5. The CDR3 length is 14 residues. CDR1 and CDR2 from the germline V gene are MNHNY and SVGAGI (reference sequence). The CDR3 loop is CASSARQGAETQYF. The CDR3 bases are TGTGCCAGCAGTGCCCGACAGGGGGCGGAGACCCAGTACTTC.

This clone appeared once. The chain links TRBV14 to TRBJ1-1, with unresolved D. The length of the CDR3 is 13 residues. Germline CDR1 and CDR2: SGHDN and FVKESK. The germline V and J ends were trimmed by 7 bases and 0 bases, with 9 bases remaining between them. The CDR3 nucleotides are TGTGCCAGCAACCACGTATTGAACACTGAAGCTTTCTTT. It specifies CASNHVLNTEAFF.

The V gene is TRBV7-8, the J gene TRBJ2-1; TRBD2 agrees at 7 bases. V was pared by 4 bases and J by 6 bases, with 12 bases of the junction left unmatched. Germline assignment: CDR1 SGHVS and CDR2 FQNEAQ. This CDR3 comprises 16 residues. For the CDR3, the DNA is TGTGCCAGCAGCTCGGGGCTAGCGGAGAGGGGCAATGAGCAGTTCTTC. It encodes CASSSGLAERGNEQFF. Supplemented by reference TRBV7-8 and TRBJ2-1, the full variable domain reads GAGVSQSPRYKVAKRGQDVALRCDPISGHVSLFWYQQALGQGPEFLTYFQNEAQLDKSGLPSDRFFAERPEGSVSTLKIQRTQQEDSAVYLCASSSGLAERGNEQFFGPGTRLTVL.

The chain employs TRBV24-1 and TRBJ2-3, with 10 bases lining up with TRBD1. This CDR3 spans 17 amino acids. The germline CDR1 and CDR2 sequences are KGHDR and SFDVKD. Trimming took 5 bases from V and 3 from J; bases not matched to a gene: 10. The CDR3 sequence: CATSAPPGTGETDTQYF. The CDR3 coding sequence is TGTGCCACCAGTGCCCCGCCGGGGACAGGGGAGACAGATACGCAGTATTTT.

V and J are TRBV29-1 and TRBJ1-5; D gene uncertain. The V and J ends lost 4 bases and 4 bases respectively, with 11 bases between them. CDR3 length: 13 amino acids. Germline V CDR1 and CDR2: SQVTM, ANQGSEA. The CDR3 DNA reads as TGCAGCGTTGGTCATGCAGTTAATCAGCCCCAGCATTTT. Translated: CSVGHAVNQPQHF. Combining the CDR3 with reference TRBV29-1 and TRBJ1-5 gives the whole variable domain SAVISQKPSRDICQRGTSLTIQCQVDSQVTMMFWYRQQPGQSLTLIATANQGSEATYESGFVIDKFPISRPNLTFSTLTVSNMSPEDSSIYLCSVGHAVNQPQHFGDGTRLSIL.

The rearrangement links TRBV19 to TRBJ2-1; maybe TRBD2 (5 bases). Deletions cut 1 base from V and 7 bases from J, with 5 bases between. Germline CDR1 reads LNHDA; CDR2 reads SQIVND (reference sequence). CDR3 size: 12 residues. The CDR3 DNA follows: TGTGCCAGTAGTATAGGGGAGAATGAGCAGTTCTTC. This gives the protein CASSIGENEQFF.

The chain links TRBV27 to TRBJ1-2, with D possibly matching TRBD1 (6 bases). The CDR3 consists of 12 residues. In germline, CDR1 is MNHEY, CDR2 SMNVEV (reference sequence). The V end was cut by 5 bases, the J end by 8 bases, with 12 bases between. CDR3 DNA: TGTGCCAGCAGTCCACAGGGAGGGGGCTACACCTTC. Translating it yields CASSPQGGGYTF.

This rearrangement joins TRBV4-1 to TRBJ2-1; TRBD2 might be the D (6 bases). V was shortened by 4 bases and J by 0 bases, with 10 bases between the two germline ends. The germline V gene encodes CDR1 MGHRA and CDR2 YSYEKL. This CDR3 has 15 amino acids. The CDR3 DNA follows: TGCGCCAGCAGCCCCGGGCGGGGCTCCTACAATGAGCAGTTCTTC. The encoded protein is CASSPGRGSYNEQFF.

V usage is TRBV19 and J usage is TRBJ2-7; 8 bases are shared with TRBD1. Germline lookup yields CDR1 LNHDA and CDR2 SQIVND (reference sequence). The junction had 11 bases not matched to a gene; V was cut back by 5 bases and J by 2 bases. The CDR3 has 16 residues. The CDR3: CASSQEGGQATYEQYF. The CDR3 nucleotides read TGTGCCAGTAGTCAGGAAGGGGGACAGGCCACCTACGAGCAGTACTTC.

The rearrangement uses TRBV3-1 (or the pseudogene TRBV3-2) and TRBJ2-1; 9 positions agree with TRBD2. Germline V gene data show CDR1 as LGHDT and CDR2 as YNNKEL (reference sequence). The CDR3 has 16 amino acids. Trimming cost V 1 base and J 6 bases; bases outside gene matches: 7. The CDR3 sequence is CASSQVSREGRNEQFF. CDR3 bases: TGTGCCAGCAGCCAAGTTTCGCGGGAGGGCCGCAATGAGCAGTTCTTC.

The rearrangement joins TRBV18 to TRBJ1-4, with 7 positions matching TRBD1. V shed 4 bases, J shed 0 bases, and the junction held 5 bases outside the gene matches. The CDR3 is 16 amino acids. Germline CDR1 KGHSH, CDR2 LQKENI. CDR3 coding DNA: TGTGCCAGCTCACAACGACAGGGTGCAACTAATGAAAAACTGTTTTTT. Its protein is CASSQRQGATNEKLFF.

This sequence joins TRBV5-6 and TRBJ2-5; the match to TRBD2 covers 7 bases. The CDR3 is made up of 14 amino acids. CDR1 is SGHDT and CDR2 is YYEEEE in the germline V gene. The J segment lost 4 bases and the V segment lost 3 bases, leaving 6 bases of the junction unmatched. This CDR3 is CASSSLGGGETQYF. In nucleotides, the CDR3 is TGTGCCAGCAGCTCCCTGGGGGGGGGAGAGACCCAGTACTTC.

This clone was recorded once. At one boundary the junction diverges from the germline segment, which might be a read error. The chain combines TRBV7-2 with TRBJ2-1; 11 bases are a match to TRBD2. The CDR3 has 15 residues. The germline gives CDR1 SGHTA, CDR2 FQGNSA. The CDR3 protein is CASRLGTSGYNEQFF. CDR3 DNA: TGTGCCAGCAGGTTAGGGACTAGCGGCTACAATGAGCAGTTCTTC.

The table lists this clone with many counts. The V gene is TRBV7-9, the J gene TRBJ1-1; D is perhaps TRBD1 (5 bases). Germline CDR1 reads SEHNR; CDR2 reads FQNEAQ (reference sequence). The length of the CDR3 is 14 residues. Trimming cost V 4 bases and J 5 bases, with 14 bases left between them. DNA of the CDR3: TGTGCCAGCAGCTGGGAAGGGGTAGGGACTGAAGCTTTCTTT. It translates to CASSWEGVGTEAFF.

This chain connects TRBV6-5 to TRBJ2-7; 9 bases agree with TRBD1. This CDR3 has 14 residues. The germline gives CDR1 MNHEY, CDR2 SVGAGI. Unmatched junction bases numbered 5, after V lost 5 bases and J lost 3 bases. The CDR3 loop is CASSPGQGNYEQYV. The CDR3 DNA reads as TGTGCCAGCAGTCCCGGACAGGGGAACTACGAGCAGTACGTC.

This clone was seen only once. CDR3 nucleotide sequence: TGTGCCAGCAAAGACAGGACTGAAGCTTTCTTT. It specifies CASKDRTEAFF. The chain is built from TRBV6-5 and TRBJ1-1, with D possibly matching TRBD1 (6 bases). This CDR3 comprises 11 residues. The germline gives CDR1 MNHEY, CDR2 SVGAGI. Trimming left V 7 bases short and J 5 bases short, with 8 bases between.

The chain is built from TRBV11-2 and TRBJ2-5; 8 nucleotides match TRBD2. Trimming cost V 2 bases and J 1 base; bases outside gene matches: 3. Germline CDR1 is SGHAT and CDR2 is FQNNGV. The CDR3 runs to 15 residues. The CDR3 protein is CASSLNSGVQETQYF. The CDR3 nucleotides read TGTGCCAGCAGCTTAAATAGCGGGGTCCAAGAGACCCAGTACTTC.

This clone turned up a few times. J is TRBJ2-3 and V is TRBV19; 8 nucleotides match TRBD2. J was trimmed by 1 base and V by 5 bases; bases with no gene match: 5. Germline V gene data show CDR1 as LNHDA and CDR2 as SQIVND (reference sequence). CDR3 length: 15 amino acids. Here the CDR3 reads CASSPLTSGTDTQYF. DNA of the CDR3: TGTGCCAGTAGTCCCTTGACTAGCGGCACAGATACGCAGTATTTT.

This clone showed up just a few times. V and J are TRBV19 and TRBJ1-1, with no clear D. The CDR3 is made up of 10 amino acids. Germline CDR1 reads LNHDA; CDR2 reads SQIVND (reference sequence). The V and J ends lost 6 bases and 8 bases respectively, with 7 bases between them. CDR3 DNA sequence: TGTGCCAGTAGGGGCCCCGAAGCTTTCTTT. It specifies CASRGPEAFF.

This clone was seen a few times. The rearrangement uses TRBV6-6 and TRBJ1-5; 11 positions agree with TRBD1. Trimming cost V 5 bases and J 5 bases; bases outside gene matches: 8. The CDR3 contains 16 residues. Germline CDR1 is MNHNY and CDR2 is SVGAGI (reference sequence). CDR3 in amino acids: CASSQFGTGGDQPQHF. For the CDR3, the DNA is TGTGCCAGCAGTCAGTTTGGGACAGGGGGTGATCAGCCCCAGCATTTT.